This TCR beta chain is drawn from a study of blood T cell repertoires in COVID-19. For the study at large: Material from acute and convalescent COVID-19 was sourced from the United States, Italy and Spain. Sources were T cells, B-cell-depleted T cells, or PBMCs; the material itself was cDNA or gDNA.

Authors' data handling: Estimates of nucleated cell counts were drawn from the amplification of reference gene primers. TCRdb's table, derived via immunoSEQ multiplex PCR, lists solely in-frame clones and lacks some. That table furnishes V, J and clone size, whereas the DNA furnished D and trimming. The sample consists of roughly 200,000 clones, approximately 88% of them appearing once. The sequenced material came from peripheral blood. The sequence came from a man aged 35 to 55 with acute or convalescent COVID-19.

This chain's CDR3 is CASSPTDRGSYGYTF. CDR3 bases: TGTGCCAGCAGCCCCACCGACAGGGGAAGCTATGGCTACACCTTC. This chain links TRBV11-2 with TRBJ1-2; 8 bases are a match to TRBD1. The CDR3 loop spans 15 amino acids. Germline loops: CDR1 SGHAT, CDR2 FQNNGV. V dropped 5 bases and J dropped 4; count of bases not matched to a gene: 9.